The 8 T cell receptor beta chains given below trace back to one sample, sequenced in a study of OX40 agonist ivuxolimab in advanced cancers. Produced via immunoSEQ multiplex PCR; TCRdb's table is partial and in-frame only. This table holds about 68,000 clones, over 65% found once. Here the sequenced sample was CD4+ or CD8+ T cells sorted from blood, taken in a trial of the OX40 agonist ivuxolimab. The receptor source for this set is an adult with an advanced solid tumor such as melanoma, head and neck, liver or kidney cancer.

This clone has a handful of counts. V usage is TRBV7-2 and J usage is TRBJ1-1; D not certain. Trimming stripped 7 bases from V and 1 base from J, with 10 bases between. Germline assignment: CDR1 SGHTA and CDR2 FQGNSA. The CDR3 loop spans 13 amino acids. CDR3 amino acids: CASTLRKNTEAFF. The CDR3 DNA follows: TGTGCCAGCACCCTAAGGAAGAACACTGAAGCTTTCTTT.

The table lists this clone with a few counts. The rearrangement links TRBV5-4 to TRBJ1-1; 7 bases agree with TRBD1. Germline trimming cut 6 bases from V and 1 base from J; bases unmatched to any gene: 6. The CDR3 is 14 amino acids. Germline CDR1 reads SGHNT; CDR2 reads YYREEE (reference sequence). For the CDR3, the DNA is TGTGCCAGCACCATGGGACAGCCGAACACTGAAGCTTTCTTT. As protein: CASTMGQPNTEAFF.

This clone was counted a single time. The chain employs TRBV6-1 and TRBJ2-3; TRBD1 is a possible D gene (6 bases). The CDR3 has 13 amino acids. CDR1 MNHNS and CDR2 SASEGT come from the germline V gene. The V and J ends lost 6 bases and 6 bases respectively, with 13 bases between them. The CDR3 loop is CASRATGPDTQYF. The CDR3, as DNA: TGTGCCAGCAGAGCCACAGGGCCGGATACGCAGTATTTT.

The chain combines TRBV6-1 with TRBJ1-5, with D possibly being TRBD1 (6 bases). CDR1 is MNHNS, CDR2 SASEGT, per germline. The length of the CDR3 is 16 residues. V lost 2 bases to trimming and J lost 6 bases, with 17 bases between them. The CDR3 loop reads CASSEIPGVGSQPQHF. The CDR3 DNA reads TGTGCCAGCAGTGAAATCCCAGGGGTAGGGAGTCAGCCCCAGCATTTT.

The chain recombines TRBV18 with TRBJ2-7; D possibly corresponds to TRBD1 (6 bases). Germline V gene data show CDR1 as KGHSH and CDR2 as LQKENI. Deletions cut 3 bases from V and 6 bases from J, with 12 bases between. The CDR3 loop spans 13 amino acids. The CDR3 here is CASSPPQGFEQYF. As DNA, the CDR3 is TGTGCCAGCTCACCCCCTCAGGGGTTCGAGCAGTACTTC.

V usage is TRBV2 and J usage is TRBJ2-7, with 10 bases that match TRBD1. The V and J ends lost 6 bases and 7 bases, in that order; junction bases with no gene match: 9. The CDR3 is 14 amino acids. From germline, CDR1 is SNHLY and CDR2 FYNNEI. The CDR3 loop is CASSGTGVLNEQYF. CDR3 bases: TGTGCCAGCAGCGGGACAGGGGTCTTGAATGAGCAGTACTTC. The full variable domain, with the rest looked up from reference TRBV2 and TRBJ2-7, is EPEVTQTPSHQVTQMGQEVILRCVPISNHLYFYWYRQILGQKVEFLVSFYNNEISEKSEIFDDQFSVERPDGSNFTLKIRSTKLEDSAMYFCASSGTGVLNEQYFGPGTRLTVT.

V and J are TRBV7-8 and TRBJ2-3; a weak D match, TRBD1 (5 bases). Germline V lookup: CDR1 SGHVS, CDR2 FQNEAQ. V was pared by 5 bases and J by 0 bases, with 21 bases between. The CDR3 loop spans 18 amino acids. The CDR3 nucleotides are TGTGCCAGCAGCCCCCGCCTGGGGCAGATCTATAGCACAGATACGCAGTATTTT. The encoded protein is CASSPRLGQIYSTDTQYF.

The genes are TRBV7-9 and TRBJ2-7; tentative D call: TRBD1 (5 bases). Trimming stripped 4 bases from V and 5 bases from J, with 15 bases between. The CDR3 covers 14 residues. The germline gives CDR1 SEHNR, CDR2 FQNEAQ (reference sequence). The CDR3 loop is CASSSDTLLHEQYF. The CDR3, as DNA: TGTGCCAGCAGCTCGGACACTCTCTTGCACGAGCAGTACTTC.